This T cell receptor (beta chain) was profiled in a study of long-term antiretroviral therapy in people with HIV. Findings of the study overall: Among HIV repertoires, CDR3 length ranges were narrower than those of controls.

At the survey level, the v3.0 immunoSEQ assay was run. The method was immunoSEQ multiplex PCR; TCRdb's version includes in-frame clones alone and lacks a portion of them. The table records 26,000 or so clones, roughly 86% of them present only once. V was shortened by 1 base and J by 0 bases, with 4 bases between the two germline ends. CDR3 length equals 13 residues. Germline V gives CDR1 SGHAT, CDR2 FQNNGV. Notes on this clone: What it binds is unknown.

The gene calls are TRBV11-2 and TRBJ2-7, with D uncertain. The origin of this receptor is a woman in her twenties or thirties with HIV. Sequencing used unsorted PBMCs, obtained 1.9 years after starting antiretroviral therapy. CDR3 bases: TGTGCCAGCAGCTTAGTAATCTCCTACGAGCAGTACTTC. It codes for CASSLVISYEQYF.